This TCR beta chain was retrieved from a study of STAT3 mutations in large granular lymphocyte leukemia. Study in general: More than half of T-LGLL patients received immunosuppressive therapy.

Average productive template count per sample was approximately 40,000. Method: immunoSEQ multiplex PCR; TCRdb's copy keeps in-frame clones and lacks some. The sample lists roughly 9,400 clones, roughly 90% seen once, with about 66% in the top ten. In the case of this clone: Antigen unknown.

Study conclusions and caveats: Every T-LGLL patient had at least one immunodominant TCRbeta clonotype. TCR clonotype switching after therapy occurred in about 35% of the 18 patients. A small but highly pathogenic clone may have been missed.

Material for sequencing was peripheral blood mononuclear cells. This clonotype was obtained from a man between 60 and 75 years old with T-cell large granular lymphocyte leukemia. Some clones in this sample may be carry-over from other donors' samples.

The CDR3 reads CSVGGSRWGELAGNEQFF. The CDR3 nucleotides are TGCAGCGTTGGAGGATCCCGGTGGGGGGAGCTAGCGGGAAATGAGCAGTTCTTC. The chain recombines TRBV29-1 with TRBJ2-1; 9 bases match TRBD2. Unmatched junction bases numbered 20, after V lost 4 bases and J lost 7 bases. The CDR3 length is 18 residues. Germline V gene lookup returns CDR1 SQVTM and CDR2 ANQGSEA.